This T cell receptor (beta chain) appears in the sequencing data of a study of CD8 T cells in Susac syndrome. Study results and limitations: Only a relatively small number of individuals were included in the TCR sequencing and HLA analysis.

Reverse transcription of about 0.5 to 1 ug RNA was carried out with random hexamers. Amplification of TCR beta CDR3 by immunoSEQ multiplex PCR spanned 54 Vbeta and 13 Jbeta. TCRdb re-called the immunoSEQ multiplex PCR reads with MiXCR, one entry per CDR3 protein. The sample records 300,000 to 350,000 distinct CDR3 sequences, roughly nine tenths being singletons. Trimming at V came to 6 bases and at J to 6 bases, leaving 8 bases not matched to a gene. This CDR3 spans 13 amino acids. Germline CDR1 reads MNHNS; CDR2 reads SASEGT. Those who served as multiple sclerosis controls were treatment-naive patients with stable or active relapsing-remitting disease. Negative isolation was applied to CD8+ and CD4+ T cells, and FACS enrichment was applied to TEMRA cells. This clonotype was picked up a small number of times. Its antigen is unidentified.

The sequenced material came from CD4+ T cells from PBMCs. The chain uses TRBV6-1 and TRBJ2-7, with 7 bases matching TRBD1. The sequence was collected from a human donor with multiple sclerosis. The CDR3 region has the DNA TGTGCCAGCAGAACGACAGGGTCAGGCGAGCAGTACTTC. Protein product: CASRTTGSGEQYF.